This TCR beta chain was recovered during a study of T cells in localized non-small cell lung cancer. This table comes from immunoSEQ multiplex PCR, and its TCRdb copy is limited to in-frame clones, with some not included. This table holds approximately 23,000 clones, roughly 91% found once. The CDR3 is 13 residues long. Trimming removed 3 bases at V and 1 base at J, with 6 bases between. Germline-derived CDR1 and CDR2 are KGHSH and LQKENI. The V and J genes are TRBV18 and TRBJ1-1; D unresolved. Sequencing used peripheral blood, obtained before any cancer treatment. This TCR came from a male donor older than 55 with stage I lung adenocarcinoma. CDR3 in amino acids: CASSPLGNTEAFF. The CDR3, as DNA: TGTGCCAGCTCACCTTTAGGGAACACTGAAGCTTTCTTT.